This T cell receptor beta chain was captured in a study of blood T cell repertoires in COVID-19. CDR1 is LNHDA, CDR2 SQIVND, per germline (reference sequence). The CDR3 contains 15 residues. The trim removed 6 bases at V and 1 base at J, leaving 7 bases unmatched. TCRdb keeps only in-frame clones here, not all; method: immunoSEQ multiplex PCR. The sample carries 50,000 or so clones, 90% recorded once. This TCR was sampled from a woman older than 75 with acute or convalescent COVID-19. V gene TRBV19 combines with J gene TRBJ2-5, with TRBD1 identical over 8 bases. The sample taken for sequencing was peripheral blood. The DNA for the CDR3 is TGTGCCAGTAGCCCCTGGGACAGGAGCCAAGAGACCCAGTACTTC. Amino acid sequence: CASSPWDRSQETQYF.